Sequencing of this T cell receptor (beta chain) was carried out in a study of blood T cells in healthy people across ages. This CDR3 contains 13 residues. Germline loops: CDR1 SEHNR, CDR2 FQNEAQ (reference sequence). It was with a sample-barcoded 5' primer and a J-beta primer mix that a second PCR of about 6 to 12 cycles was run. TCRdb ran MiXCR on the 5' RACE reads and lists one entry per CDR3 protein. Among some 670,000 distinct CDR3 sequences listed, around 52% were seen once. Points on this clonotype: No antigen is known for it.

Notes on the study in general: Per million T cells, the diversity of TCR beta decreased roughly linearly as age advanced. It was not known whether donors were CMV positive (a possible confounder of expanded clonotype changes).

Healthy Caucasian individuals from Russia aged about 6 to 100 were enrolled as donors. Investigators took about 10 milliliters of peripheral blood from every donor. The TCR comes from a woman older than 75 in good health. V usage is TRBV7-9 and J usage is TRBJ2-7; unclear D gene. The J call may be mistaken, given a closer DNA end match to TRBJ2-4. Sequenced material: blood. The CDR3 is CASSLGEKNIQYF. Here the CDR3 DNA reads TGTGCCAGCAGCTTAGGCGAGAAAAACATTCAGTACTTC.